This T cell receptor (beta chain) derives from a study of PD-1 blockade in classical Hodgkin lymphoma. As regards this clone: Its antigen remains unknown.

In every patient, relapse followed autologous stem cell transplantation, while exposure to brentuximab vedotin differed. This CDR3 has 12 residues. The germline V gene has CDR1 SNHLY and CDR2 FYNNEI. V dropped 9 bases and J dropped 0 bases, with 8 bases sitting between them. Measured with immunoSEQ multiplex PCR; TCRdb has only the in-frame clones, and not every one. Of roughly 20,000 clones in the sample, about four fifths were seen once. Findings of the study overall: Healthy donors were reported to have higher baseline TCR diversity than newly diagnosed patients. Baseline diversity in complete responders resembled that of newly diagnosed patients. CD4+ TCR diversity, unlike CD8+, rose significantly by C4D1. Repertoire difference causes, possibly disease activity or prior therapy, remain undefined.

This receptor was taken from a human donor with classical Hodgkin lymphoma. V gene TRBV2 combines with J gene TRBJ1-1, with D uncertain. The sample was peripheral blood mononuclear cells (PBMCs), taken at baseline. The CDR3 DNA reads TGTGCCAGTCGTGACTTGAACACTGAAGCTTTCTTT. Its protein is CASRDLNTEAFF.